The 10 T cell receptor beta chains given below trace back to one sample, sequenced in a study of T cell repertoires in cytomegalovirus infection. TCRdb itself ran the reads through MiXCR, one entry per CDR3 protein. The sample includes 830,000 or so distinct CDR3 sequences, approximately 30% seen only once; the top ten take 12%. Their antigen targets remain unknown. The sequencing here drew on cultured CD8+ T cells from PBMCs, taken from culture after CMV antigen stimulation. All receptors come from a human donor in good health (CMV status not recorded). Some clones in this sample may be carry-over from other donors' samples.

This clonotype was seen many times. The V call is TRBV7-2, the J call TRBJ2-2, with 9 nucleotides matching TRBD1. The CDR3 is 15 residues long. The germline V gene encodes CDR1 SGHTA and CDR2 FQGNSA. Trimming removed 4 bases from V and 4 bases from J; junction bases left unmatched: 4. The chain's CDR3 is CASSYGTGITGELFF. In DNA, the CDR3 is TGTGCCAGCAGCTACGGGACAGGGATCACCGGGGAGCTGTTTTTT.

This clonotype came up a few times. The rearrangement links TRBV28 to TRBJ2-1; D not resolved. V was clipped by 2 bases and J by 8 bases, with 7 bases between them. The CDR3 contains 12 residues. Germline V gene lookup returns CDR1 MDHEN and CDR2 SYDVKM. CDR3 bases: TGTGCCAGCAGTTTACCCTATGATGAGCAGTTCTTC. It is translated as CASSLPYDEQFF.

This clonotype occurred many times. The chain is built from TRBV7-2 and TRBJ1-1, with 8 bases aligning to TRBD1. Germline V gene lookup returns CDR1 SGHTA and CDR2 FQGNSA. The CDR3 length is 15 residues. J lost 6 bases, V lost 2 bases, and 8 bases had no gene match. As DNA, the CDR3 is TGTGCCAGCAGCTTACCAGGACAGGGTGTAGCTGAAGCTTTCTTT. The encoded protein is CASSLPGQGVAEAFF.

The V gene is TRBV27, the J gene TRBJ2-2; tentatively, D is TRBD1 (6 bases). The CDR3 has 16 amino acids. Germline-derived CDR1 and CDR2 are MNHEY and SMNVEV (reference sequence). V was cut by 2 bases and J by 4 bases, with 14 bases left in between. The CDR3 spells CASSLGQGSGTGELFF. The CDR3 DNA reads as TGTGCCAGCAGTTTAGGGCAGGGGTCGGGCACCGGGGAGCTGTTTTTT.

The rearrangement links TRBV18 to TRBJ1-2; TRBD1 agrees at 7 bases. The CDR3 runs to 15 residues. The V segment lost 6 bases and the J segment 3 bases; nucleotides outside the gene matches: 10. In germline, CDR1 is KGHSH, CDR2 LQKENI. CDR3 region: CASSRVQGQDYGYTF. DNA of the CDR3: TGTGCCAGCTCGCGAGTACAGGGGCAGGACTATGGCTACACCTTC. Using reference TRBV18 and TRBJ1-2 for the parts outside the CDR3, the full variable domain is NAGVMQNPRHLVRRRGQEARLRCSPMKGHSHVYWYRQLPEEGLKFMVYLQKENIIDESGMPKERFSAEFPKEGPSILRIQQVVRGDSAAYFCASSRVQGQDYGYTFGSGTRLTVV.

This rearrangement joins TRBV20-1 to TRBJ1-4, with TRBD1 matching 7 bases. Germline-derived CDR1 and CDR2 are DFQATT and SNEGSKA (reference sequence). The ends lost 1 base at V and 2 bases at J; junction bases unmatched: 7. The CDR3 runs 16 residues. The CDR3 nucleotides read TGCAGTGCTAGAGTATCCGACAGGGCGACTAATGAAAAACTGTTTTTT. It encodes CSARVSDRATNEKLFF.

V and J are TRBV29-1 and TRBJ2-7, with D unclear. There are 12 residues in the CDR3. V lost 4 bases to trimming and J lost 5 bases, with 12 bases between them. The germline gives CDR1 SQVTM, CDR2 ANQGSEA. Here the CDR3 DNA reads TGCAGCGTTGTAGGGCAGGCGAACGAGCAGTACTTC. Its protein product is CSVVGQANEQYF.

The chain links TRBV7-8 to TRBJ2-3; D unresolved. Germline values: CDR1 SGHVS, CDR2 FQNEAQ. The CDR3 sequence is 14 residues long. The CDR3 bases are TGTGCAAAAAGGCGGCTTGCTAGCACAGATACGCAGTATTTT. Protein product: CAKRRLASTDTQYF.

This clonotype showed up just once. The chain has TRBV11-2 and TRBJ2-1; tentatively, D is TRBD1 (5 bases). Germline values: CDR1 SGHAT, CDR2 FQNNGV. CDR3 length: 15 residues. V dropped 7 bases and J dropped 9 bases, with 22 bases sitting between them. In DNA, the CDR3 is TGTGCCAGCACCTCCCCCAGGGCACGGTCCAGTGAGCAGTTCTTC. It yields the protein CASTSPRARSSEQFF.

The chain joins TRBV6-5 to TRBJ2-5; D possibly matches TRBD1 or TRBD2 (5 bases each). Trimming left V 0 bases short and J 2 bases short, with 10 bases between. Per the germline V gene, CDR1 is MNHEY and CDR2 is SVGAGI. The CDR3 is 15 amino acids. CDR3 loop: CASSYSGTEQETQYF. CDR3 nucleotide sequence: TGTGCCAGCAGTTACTCAGGGACGGAGCAAGAGACCCAGTACTTC.